These 27 T cell receptor beta chains were sequenced from one sample in a study of breast tumors, draining lymph nodes, adjacent tissues. From the multiplex PCR reads, TCRdb called clonotypes with MiXCR, one entry per CDR3 protein. The top ten clones hold around 1.1% of a sample with 290,000 or so distinct CDR3 sequences, about 33% of them seen once. Breast cancer patients provided tissue from their axillary draining lymph nodes. Sequenced: axillary lymph node tissue. These TCRs come from a female donor with breast cancer. Some clones in this sample may be carry-over from other donors' samples.

Details on this clonotype: One base away lies a much larger clone, so this may be a sequencing read error. The chain links TRBV19 to TRBJ2-5; 13 positions match TRBD2. This CDR3 region has 14 residues. The germline V gene encodes CDR1 LNHDA and CDR2 SQIVND (reference sequence). The CDR3 DNA reads as TGTGCCTGTAGCAGACTAGCGGGAGGAGAGACCCAGTACTTC. Translation: CACSRLAGGETQYF.

In its sample, this clonotype was seen many times. The chain employs TRBV5-1 and TRBJ2-7; 9 positions agree with TRBD1. V lost 4 bases and J lost 3; bases outside the gene matches: 8. Germline V CDR1 and CDR2: SGHRS, YFSETQ. The length of the CDR3 is 15 residues. The CDR3 coding sequence is TGCGCCAGCAGCGCGGGACAGGGAGGTATCTACGAGCAGTACTTC. Its translation: CASSAGQGGIYEQYF. The full variable domain, its missing parts supplied by reference TRBV5-1 and TRBJ2-7, is KAGVTQTPRYLIKTRGQQVTLSCSPISGHRSVSWYQQTPGQGLQFLFEYFSETQRNKGNFPGRFSGRQFSNSRSEMNVSTLELGDSALYLCASSAGQGGIYEQYFGPGTRLTVT.

The table lists this clonotype with many counts. This chain joins TRBV20-1 and TRBJ2-3, with D perhaps matching TRBD2 (6 bases). Germline CDR1 reads DFQATT; CDR2 reads SNEGSKA (reference sequence). CDR3 length: 15 amino acids. The V and J ends lost 3 bases and 3 bases respectively, with 16 bases between them. CDR3 residues: CSASPSRGGTDTQYF. The CDR3 coding sequence is TGCAGTGCTAGTCCTTCGCGGGGTGGTACAGATACGCAGTATTTT.

This clonotype was observed many times. J is TRBJ2-7 and V is TRBV5-1; D ambiguous. V was cut by 4 bases and J by 1 base, with 9 bases left in between. The CDR3 covers 13 residues. In germline, CDR1 is SGHRS, CDR2 YFSETQ. CDR3 in DNA: TGCGCCAGCAGCCCTAAGGGATCCTACGAGCAGTACTTC. Translated: CASSPKGSYEQYF.

Ten or more counts support this clonotype. The V and J genes are TRBV2 and TRBJ1-5; D is uncertain. Trimming stripped 6 bases from V and 3 bases from J, with 18 bases between. This CDR3 has 16 residues. Germline V gene lookup returns CDR1 SNHLY and CDR2 FYNNEI. CDR3: CASRGNEGLLNQPQHF. As DNA, the CDR3 is TGTGCCAGCAGGGGAAACGAGGGTCTTCTCAATCAGCCCCAGCATTTT.

Many counts were recorded for this clonotype. This chain connects TRBV20-1 to TRBJ2-3, with D tentatively TRBD1 or TRBD2 (5 bases each). Germline V CDR1 and CDR2: DFQATT, SNEGSKA (reference sequence). With 4 bases removed from V and 8 bases from J, the gap between germline ends came to 19 bases. The CDR3 covers 14 residues. The CDR3 loop is CSATTGPGLLTQYF. CDR3 nucleotide sequence: TGCAGTGCTACCACAGGACCGGGGCTCCTTACGCAGTATTTT.

About this clonotype itself: With a much larger clone just one base away, this may be a read error. V and J are TRBV9 and TRBJ2-1, with D uncertain. Germline loops: CDR1 SGDLS, CDR2 YYNGEE. This CDR3 spans 15 amino acids. DNA for the CDR3: TGTGCCAGCAGCGTAGGGGGTGGTGGTTACAATGAGCCGTTCTTC. It codes for CASSVGGGGYNEPFF.

About this clonotype: One junction end does not reproduce the germline sequence, and a read error may be involved. This chain joins TRBV5-1 and TRBJ2-3; 7 bases fit TRBD1. In germline, CDR1 is SGHRS, CDR2 YFSETQ. CDR3 length equals 15 residues. CDR3 residues: CASSFGQGETDTQYF. Here the CDR3 DNA reads TGTGCCAGCAGCTTTGGGCAGGGGGAGACAGATACGCAGTATTTT.

In this sample, this clonotype turned up many times. This rearrangement joins TRBV6-2 or TRBV6-3 to TRBJ2-5; no clear D. The CDR3 extends over 12 amino acids. Per germline, CDR1 MNHEY and CDR2 SVGEGT. Deletions cut 2 bases from V and 7 bases from J, with 8 bases between. The CDR3 protein is CASSYTHGTQYF. CDR3 nucleotide sequence: TGTGCCAGCAGTTACACCCACGGGACCCAGTACTTC.

Many counts were recorded for this clonotype. This rearrangement joins TRBV12-3 or TRBV12-4 to TRBJ2-3; D not certain. The ends were cut back, 0 bases at V and 5 bases at J, with 6 bases in the middle. This CDR3 contains 13 residues. CDR3 in DNA: TGTGCCAGCAGTTTAGCAGGGATAGATACGCAGTATTTT. This translates into CASSLAGIDTQYF.

This clonotype came up many times. The chain combines TRBV19 with TRBJ2-3; 9 bases map to TRBD1. J lost 6 bases, V lost 5 bases, and 12 bases had no gene match. In germline, CDR1 is LNHDA, CDR2 SQIVND (reference sequence). CDR3 size: 16 residues. CDR3 residues: CASSSPRDREGDTQYF. CDR3 DNA sequence: TGTGCCAGTAGTTCCCCCAGGGACAGGGAAGGGGATACGCAGTATTTT.

This clonotype was seen at least ten times. The chain links TRBV5-1 to TRBJ2-6, with a possible D match to TRBD2 (6 bases). Trimming shortened V by 0 bases and J by 0 bases, and 16 bases separated the two germline ends. The CDR3 sequence is 19 residues long. The germline V gene has CDR1 SGHRS and CDR2 YFSETQ. DNA for the CDR3: TGCGCCAGCAGCTTGGCCAGGGAGAACGGGGGCTCTGGGGCCAACGTCCTGACTTTC. Translation: CASSLARENGGSGANVLTF.

Concerning this clonotype itself: A much larger clone is a single base away; this may be a read error. V gene TRBV6-5 combines with J gene TRBJ2-7; the match to TRBD2 covers 7 bases. V was clipped by 0 bases and J by 6 bases; unmatched bases: 5. The CDR3 covers 14 residues. Germline CDR1 reads MNHEY; CDR2 reads SVGAGI. Here the CDR3 reads CASSYSGGGSEQYF. In nucleotides, the CDR3 is TGTGCCAGCAGTTACTCGGGCGGGGGTAGCGAGCAGTACTTC.

V usage is TRBV30 and J usage is TRBJ2-5; 11 bases match TRBD1. After removal of 5 bases from V and 2 bases from J, the junction contained 4 bases not matched to a gene. Germline V CDR1 and CDR2: GTSNPN, SVGIG (reference sequence). The CDR3 sequence is 14 residues long. Written as DNA, the CDR3 is TGTGCCTGGGAACGGGACAGGGGGCAAGAGACCCAGTACTTC. Encoded protein: CAWERDRGQETQYF.

This clonotype was seen only once. V usage is TRBV2 and J usage is TRBJ1-2, with D uncertain. Germline-derived CDR1 and CDR2 are SNHLY and FYNNEI. The CDR3 sequence is 12 residues long. V dropped 9 bases and J dropped 0 bases, with 8 bases sitting between them. The CDR3 coding sequence is TGTGCCAGACAGAGCTCTAACTATGGCTACACCTTC. Translation: CARQSSNYGYTF.

At least ten counts were recorded for this clonotype. The gene calls are TRBV7-3 and TRBJ2-1, with 10 bases lining up with TRBD1. Germline V lookup: CDR1 SGHTA, CDR2 FQGTGA. This CDR3 region has 12 residues. With 5 bases clipped from V and 12 bases from J, the junction kept 4 bases outside the gene matches. The CDR3 DNA is TGTGCCAGCAGCATAGACAGGGGGCCGCAGTTCTTC. Translation gives CASSIDRGPQFF. The full variable domain, in which reference TRBV7-3 and TRBJ2-1 provide the parts outside the CDR3, is GAGVSQTPSNKVTEKGKYVELRCDPISGHTALYWYRQSLGQGPEFLIYFQGTGAADDSGLPNDRFFAVRPEGSVSTLKIQRTERGDSAVYLCASSIDRGPQFFGPGTRLTVL.

This clonotype showed up many times. The chain carries TRBV12-3 or TRBV12-4 and TRBJ2-5; 8 bases fit TRBD1. V shed 3 bases and J 6 bases; nucleotides not matched to a gene: 3. This CDR3 contains 13 residues. CDR3 bases: TGTGCCAGCAGTTTTGGACAGGGTCAGACCCAGTACTTC. Its protein product is CASSFGQGQTQYF.

The sample holds many counts of this clonotype. The chain employs TRBV20-1 and TRBJ2-1; 10 bases fit TRBD2. The CDR3 length is 16 residues. The J segment lost 7 bases and the V segment lost 3 bases, leaving 12 bases of the junction unmatched. Germline V CDR1 and CDR2: DFQATT, SNEGSKA (reference sequence). CDR3 residues: CSASGTWSGRGNEQFF. The CDR3 nucleotides are TGCAGTGCTAGCGGCACCTGGAGCGGGAGGGGAAATGAGCAGTTCTTC.

This clonotype was detected many times. This chain links TRBV10-3 with TRBJ2-3, with 11 positions matching TRBD2. Germline loops: CDR1 ENHRY, CDR2 SYGVKD. The CDR3 consists of 16 residues. The V segment lost 7 bases and the J segment 7 bases; nucleotides outside the gene matches: 13. The CDR3 is CAITEGSSGGRNTQYF. CDR3 DNA sequence: TGTGCCATCACCGAGGGGTCTAGCGGGGGGAGAAATACGCAGTATTTT.

This clonotype was found many times. CDR3 in amino acids: CASSTSTSRLYEQYF. The CDR3 bases are TGTGCCAGCAGCACAAGCACTAGCAGGTTGTACGAGCAGTACTTC. This sequence joins TRBV7-9 and TRBJ2-7; a weak D match, TRBD2 (6 bases). The CDR3 has 15 residues. Germline CDR1 SEHNR, CDR2 FQNEAQ (reference sequence). Trimming removed 5 bases from V and 4 bases from J, with 18 bases in between.

This clonotype was counted many times. The V and J genes are TRBV7-6 and TRBJ2-7, with 7 bases that match TRBD2. CDR1 SGHVS and CDR2 FNYEAQ come from the germline V gene. Trimming at V came to 1 base and at J to 0 bases, leaving 3 bases not matched to a gene. The CDR3 loop spans 15 amino acids. CDR3 bases: TGTGCCAGCAGCTTAGGGGGGGGGAGCTCCTACGAGCAGTACTTC. This translates into CASSLGGGSSYEQYF.

This clonotype was seen ten or more times. This sequence joins TRBV10-1 and TRBJ2-5; D is unresolved. V lost 3 bases, J lost 5 bases, and 10 bases lay in between. The CDR3 loop spans 13 amino acids. Germline V gene data show CDR1 as WNHNN and CDR2 as SYGVQD (reference sequence). CDR3 sequence (DNA): TGCGCCAGCAGTGACCGGGTTGGGGAGACCCAGTACTTC. It specifies CASSDRVGETQYF.

A word on this clonotype: A much bigger clone sits one base away, suggesting this may be a read error. A read error is likely, as this CDR3 ends without the conserved phenylalanine or tryptophan. V usage is TRBV12-3 or TRBV12-4 and J usage is TRBJ2-1, with 8 bases aligning to TRBD1. The length of the CDR3 is 13 residues. The ends lost 6 bases at V and 5 bases at J; junction bases unmatched: 3. Here the CDR3 DNA reads TGTGCCAGCAGGGTACAGGGGGACAATGAGCAGTTCTCC. Translating gives CASRVQGDNEQFS.

Comment on this clonotype: A much larger clone sits a single nucleotide away, making a read error possible. The chain couples TRBV5-1 to TRBJ2-5, with TRBD1 matching over 8 bases. Germline-derived CDR1 and CDR2 are SGHRS and YFSETQ. The CDR3 is made up of 15 amino acids. V was clipped by 1 base and J by 5 bases; unmatched bases: 7. CDR3 DNA sequence: TGCGCCAGCAGCTTGTTTGGGACAGGCCACGAGACCCAGTACTTC. Translating it yields CASSLFGTGHETQYF.

This clonotype was recorded at least ten times. The rearrangement uses TRBV5-1 and TRBJ1-6; a weak D match, TRBD1 (5 bases). Germline lookup yields CDR1 SGHRS and CDR2 YFSETQ. The CDR3 consists of 15 residues. V shed 10 bases and J shed 7 bases, with 21 bases lying between them. CDR3: CAPVGTTDLNSPLHF. The CDR3 DNA sequence: TGCGCCCCCGTCGGGACGACAGACTTGAATTCACCCCTCCACTTT.

The CDR3 coding sequence is TGTGCCAGCAGCTTAGGAGGCCAGATAAACTATGGCTACACCTTC. Translating it yields CASSLGGQINYGYTF. The genes are TRBV11-3 and TRBJ1-2; D uncertain. This CDR3 region has 15 residues. Germline lookup yields CDR1 SGHNT and CDR2 YENEEA. Trimming pared 1 base from V and 2 bases from J, leaving 11 bases between. Full variable domain (remainder filled in from reference TRBV11-3 and TRBJ1-2): EAGVVQSPRYKIIEKKQPVAFWCNPISGHNTLYWYLQNLGQGPELLIRYENEEAVDDSQLPKDRFSAERLKGVDSTLKIQPAELGDSAVYLCASSLGGQINYGYTFGSGTRLTVV.

This clonotype was found many times. J is TRBJ2-3 and V is TRBV9; D is uncertain. Trimming cost V 4 bases and J 3 bases, with 3 bases left between them. The CDR3 has 11 residues. CDR1 is SGDLS and CDR2 is YYNGEE in the germline V gene. The CDR3 region has the DNA TGTGCCAGCAGCACGACAGATACGCAGTATTTT. Its translation: CASSTTDTQYF.